Below, 8 T cell receptor beta chains from the same sample are listed, as sequenced in a study of yellow fever vaccine responses in identical twins listed by TCRdb under 2018. The library was prepared using RT-PCR. TCRdb names Illumina HiSeq 2500 as the instrument used. The public reads were run again by TCRdb, first through fastp at Q25 and then through MiXCR, and only productive beta chains were kept. Rows with one shared CDR3 protein collapse into an entry with the most common genes and DNA. The sample yields under 30,000 distinct CDR3 sequences; 77% were counted once. The ten largest clonotypes hold about 4.8% of the sample. Sequencing used T cells from blood (PBMCs), unsorted or a sorted subset (not recorded which), obtained before or after yellow fever vaccination (not recorded which). The receptors here all came from a woman younger than 30 who received the yellow fever vaccine. Donor details come from another sample of the same person, matched by shared clones.

The rearrangement uses TRBV11-1 and TRBJ2-1; D is ambiguous. V was pared by 1 base and J by 9 bases, with 4 bases between. This CDR3 region has 11 residues. Germline V gene lookup returns CDR1 SGHAT and CDR2 FQDESV (reference sequence). The DNA of the CDR3 is TGTGCCAGCAGCTTAGGGGTTGAGCAGTTCTTC. It codes for CASSLGVEQFF.

This clonotype has a handful of counts. The chain uses TRBV5-1 and TRBJ1-1; tentative D call: TRBD1 (6 bases). The CDR3 has 14 residues. The V end was cut by 5 bases, the J end by 4 bases, with 15 bases between. Germline loops: CDR1 SGHRS, CDR2 YFSETQ. CDR3 in DNA: TGCGCCAGCAGTCCCCTGGGAGGGGGCACTGAAGCTTTCTTT. Translated: CASSPLGGGTEAFF.

The chain joins TRBV29-1 to TRBJ2-7; D gene ambiguous. With 7 bases removed from V and 6 bases from J, the gap between germline ends came to 19 bases. The CDR3 runs to 13 residues. Germline values: CDR1 SQVTM, CDR2 ANQGSEA. The CDR3 loop is CSGTDTSWGEQYF. The CDR3, as DNA: TGCAGCGGAACAGACACGTCATGGGGCGAGCAGTACTTC.

This clonotype has only one observation. V gene TRBV9 combines with J gene TRBJ2-1; 9 nucleotides agree with TRBD1. The CDR3 contains 17 residues. Germline CDR1 reads SGDLS; CDR2 reads YYNGEE. The J segment lost 5 bases and the V segment lost 3 bases, leaving 12 bases of the junction unmatched. CDR3 region: CASSAQNRDRVNNEQFF. In DNA, the CDR3 is TGTGCCAGCAGCGCCCAAAACCGGGACAGGGTAAACAATGAGCAGTTCTTC.

The chain has TRBV12-3 or TRBV12-4 and TRBJ1-5; D unresolved. CDR3 size: 14 residues. With 3 bases removed from V and 5 bases from J, the gap between germline ends came to 11 bases. CDR3 in amino acids: CASSLTEGDQPQHF. The CDR3 DNA follows: TGTGCCAGCAGTTTGACCGAGGGCGATCAGCCCCAGCATTTT.

The chain links TRBV18 to TRBJ2-1; 8 bases match TRBD2. Germline assignment: CDR1 KGHSH and CDR2 LQKENI. Trimming took 2 bases from V and 7 from J; bases not matched to a gene: 10. This CDR3 has 16 residues. DNA for the CDR3: TGTGCCAGCTCACCAAACACTGGACGGGGGGGAAATGAGCAGTTCTTC. Amino acid sequence: CASSPNTGRGGNEQFF.

CDR3 nucleotides: TGCAGCGTTGTATCGGACAGGGGGTGGGCTTTCTTT. Protein sequence: CSVVSDRGWAFF. The rearrangement links TRBV29-1 to TRBJ1-1; TRBD1 aligns across 10 bases. CDR3 length: 12 amino acids. Germline values: CDR1 SQVTM, CDR2 ANQGSEA. V lost 4 bases, J lost 11 bases, and 7 bases stayed unmatched.

The rearrangement joins TRBV6-1 to TRBJ2-1; maybe TRBD2 (6 bases). Germline CDR1 MNHNS, CDR2 SASEGT. The V end was cut by 4 bases, the J end by 8 bases, with 15 bases between. The CDR3 loop spans 14 amino acids. CDR3 sequence (DNA): TGTGCCAGCAGTGGGGTAGCGGCCGGGGATGAGCAGTTCTTC. This gives the protein CASSGVAAGDEQFF.